This T cell receptor (beta chain) comes out of a study of T cell responses to AZD1222 COVID-19 vaccine. Notes on the study in general: Regions 160-218 and 743-854 dominated among vaccine-associated CD4 TCRs spanning spike.

This clone was found a few times. Its specificity is unknown. TCRdb's copy holds only in-frame clones and misses some; the assay was immunoSEQ multiplex PCR. The sample lists 89,000 or so clones; 75% to 95% were seen once. V lost 3 bases and J 0 bases, leaving 11 bases between the germline ends. The germline V gene has CDR1 LNHDA and CDR2 SQIVND (reference sequence). The CDR3 totals 15 residues. Material: peripheral blood, obtained 28 days after the second AZD1222 dose. The source is an adult who received the AZD1222 COVID-19 vaccine. The J gene is TRBJ1-1, the V gene TRBV19, with D unresolved. The CDR3 loop reads CASSIVGKLNTEAFF. The CDR3 DNA follows: TGTGCCAGTAGTATCGTAGGGAAATTGAACACTGAAGCTTTCTTT.